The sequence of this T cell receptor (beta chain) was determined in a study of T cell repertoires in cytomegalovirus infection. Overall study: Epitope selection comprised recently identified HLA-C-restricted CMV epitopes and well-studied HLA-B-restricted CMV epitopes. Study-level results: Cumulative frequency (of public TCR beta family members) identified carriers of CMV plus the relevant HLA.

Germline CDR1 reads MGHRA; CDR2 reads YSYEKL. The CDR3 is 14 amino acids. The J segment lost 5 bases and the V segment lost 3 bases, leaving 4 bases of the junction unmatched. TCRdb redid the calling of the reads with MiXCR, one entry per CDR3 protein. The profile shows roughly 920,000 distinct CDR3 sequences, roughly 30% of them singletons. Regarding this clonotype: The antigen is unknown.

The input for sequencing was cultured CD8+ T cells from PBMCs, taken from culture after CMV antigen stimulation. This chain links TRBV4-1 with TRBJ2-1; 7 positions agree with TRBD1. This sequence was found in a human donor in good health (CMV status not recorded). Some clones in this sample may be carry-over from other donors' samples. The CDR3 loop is CASSQVQGNNEQFF. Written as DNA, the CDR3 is TGCGCCAGCAGCCAGGTACAGGGGAACAATGAGCAGTTCTTC.